This T cell receptor (beta chain) was obtained from a study of control samples from healthy donors and cancer patients. Sequenced by immunoSEQ multiplex PCR; TCRdb stores in-frame clones only, minus some. The repertoire holds 160,000 or so clones, with 94% as singletons. The clonotype originates from a woman between 40 and 50 years old in good health. Sequences were obtained from blood.

The CDR3 bases are TGTGCCAGCAGCCCGGCGACGGGACGGAACTCCTACGAGCAGTACTTC. It yields the protein CASSPATGRNSYEQYF. The rearrangement uses TRBV7-6 and TRBJ2-7; either TRBD1 or TRBD2 may supply D (5 bases each). Germline values: CDR1 SGHVS, CDR2 FNYEAQ. The V end lost 5 bases, the J end lost 0 bases, and 17 bases lay between the germline ends. The CDR3 loop spans 16 amino acids.